The entry below describes one T cell receptor (beta chain). What this receptor recognizes is not known. Nothing much larger sits one base from this clone, and base qualities are not available. Its CDR3 holds 14 amino acids, cysteine through phenylalanine. The entry retains the CDR3 DNA only, 42 bases that are in frame from base 1. V loses 7 bases of germline sequence and J loses 0 bases, and the interval between the two ends is 10 bases. These data belong to a study of CD8 T cells in ankylosing spondylitis (dated by TCRdb to between 2016 and 2019). Some background on the complete study: The study set out to find disease-linked TCR variants by profiling T cell receptor beta repertoires in ankylosing spondylitis patients and healthy donors. The full study cohort comprised 20 to 25 ankylosing spondylitis patients and 85 to 120 healthy donors. Peripheral blood was sampled, and synovial fluid was additionally collected from ankylosing spondylitis patients. What the research found in general, with its limitations: A CD8+ phenotype was shown by the disease-linked clones, which were found at relatively low frequencies in peripheral blood. Some of the motif variants had been reported before in the synovial fluid and blood of reactive arthritis patients, a finding that suggests common disease-initiation mechanisms. A TCR beta motif made up of several highly homologous amino acid variants appeared to be characteristic of blood from ankylosing spondylitis patients. The disease-linked clones were reported as significantly enriched in matched synovial fluid samples from ankylosing spondylitis patients.

Data came from an Illumina HiSeq 2500. Quantitative 5'-RACE with molecular barcodes was used to prepare TCR beta libraries. The original pipeline was this. A new computational method, built on a probabilistic model of VDJ rearrangement, was used to identify disease-linked TCR variants. TCRdb itself trimmed the public reads at Q25 with fastp, ran MiXCR and retained productive beta chains. Entries are consolidated by CDR3 protein sequence, retaining the most common genes and DNA. None of the V and J calls come from the authors' own analysis; TCRdb made them. The sample records a few hundred thousand distinct CDR3 sequences, roughly a quarter of which are singletons. The ten top clones hold approximately 0.61% of the sample.

The sequencing sample was made of blood, either unsorted or a sorted T cell fraction (not recorded which). The chain was built from TRBV12-3 or TRBV12-4 and TRBJ1-3; the D gene assignment is ambiguous. The source of this sequence is a male donor with ankylosing spondylitis or in good health (not recorded which). The CDR3 amino acid sequence is: CASTRQASGNTIYF. The bases are TGTGCCAGCACCAGGCAGGCCTCTGGAAACACCATATATTTT.